These 22 T cell receptor beta chains share one sample of origin, sequenced in a study of T cell repertoires in cytomegalovirus infection. TCRdb used MiXCR to reprocess the reads, holding one entry per CDR3 protein. The data hold around 330,000 distinct CDR3 sequences, with 15% to 20% observed a single time. The sample was PBMCs. These receptors were taken from a human donor in good health (CMV status not recorded). Some clones in this sample may be carry-over from other donors' samples.

This clonotype was observed a few times. This rearrangement joins TRBV6-5 to TRBJ1-2; no reliable D call. The CDR3 spans 16 residues. Germline lookup yields CDR1 MNHEY and CDR2 SVGAGI. Deletions cut 2 bases from V and 4 bases from J, with 17 bases between. The CDR3 bases are TGTGCCAGCAGTTACCTTCCGGGGAAAAGCCCCTATGGCTACACCTTC. It encodes CASSYLPGKSPYGYTF.

This clonotype occurred once. This may arise from a read error, as a much more abundant clone is one base away. The V gene is TRBV4-1, the J gene TRBJ2-7; TRBD1 matches at 9 bases. CDR3 length: 14 amino acids. Germline V gene lookup returns CDR1 MGHRA and CDR2 YSYEKL. The CDR3 spells CASSQGTGDYGQYF. In DNA form, the CDR3 reads TGCGCCAGCAGCCAAGGGACAGGGGACTACGGGCAGTACTTC.

This rearrangement joins TRBV29-1 to TRBJ2-3; D may be TRBD2 (6 bases). This CDR3 has 14 amino acids. V lost 6 bases and J lost 1, with 14 bases in between. CDR1 SQVTM and CDR2 ANQGSEA come from the germline V gene. The CDR3: CSVEGGGGTDTQYF. The CDR3 region has the DNA TGCAGCGTGGAGGGCGGTGGGGGCACAGATACGCAGTATTTT.

CDR3 DNA: TGCGCCAGCAGCTCGACAGGGGACTCTGGAAACACCATATATTTT. Amino acid sequence: CASSSTGDSGNTIYF. The V call is TRBV5-1, the J call TRBJ1-3; TRBD1 agrees at 8 bases. Germline trimming cut 3 bases from V and 0 bases from J; bases unmatched to any gene: 2. This CDR3 region has 15 residues. From germline, CDR1 is SGHRS and CDR2 YFSETQ.

This chain uses TRBV28 with TRBJ1-6; 9 positions agree with TRBD1. The trim removed 5 bases at V and 3 bases at J, leaving 8 bases unmatched. Looked up from germline, CDR1 is MDHEN and CDR2 is SYDVKM. The CDR3 totals 17 residues. CDR3 amino acids: CASSTPTGGLYNSPLHF. The CDR3 nucleotides are TGTGCCAGCAGTACCCCTACAGGGGGCCTCTATAATTCACCCCTCCACTTT.

This clonotype was seen many times. The chain has TRBV7-2 and TRBJ2-3; no firm D call. The CDR3 runs 14 residues. The germline V gene encodes CDR1 SGHTA and CDR2 FQGNSA. Trimming took off 2 bases at V and 2 bases at J, with 8 bases between the two ends. In DNA, the CDR3 is TGTGCCAGCAGCTTATCTCAGGACACAGATACGCAGTATTTT. It codes for CASSLSQDTDTQYF.

In this sample, this clonotype turned up a few times. The rearrangement uses TRBV2 and TRBJ2-1, with a weak D call TRBD1 (5 bases). The germline V and J ends were trimmed by 1 base and 3 bases, with 16 bases remaining between them. The germline CDR1 and CDR2 sequences are SNHLY and FYNNEI. The CDR3 covers 17 residues. CDR3 sequence reads: CASSEDAGSKFYNEQFF. The CDR3 DNA follows: TGTGCCAGCAGTGAAGATGCAGGGTCTAAATTCTACAATGAGCAGTTCTTC.

This clonotype has at least ten counts. The chain combines TRBV11-2 with TRBJ1-4; D is undetermined. Germline-derived CDR1 and CDR2 are SGHAT and FQNNGV. V was shortened by 4 bases and J by 8 bases, with 8 bases between the two germline ends. The length of the CDR3 is 12 residues. The CDR3: CASSSTREKLFF. Here the CDR3 DNA reads TGTGCCAGCAGCTCCACCAGGGAAAAACTGTTTTTT.

The V call is TRBV6-6, the J call TRBJ2-7; perhaps TRBD2 as D (5 bases). Germline CDR1 MNHNY, CDR2 SVGAGI (reference sequence). Between the trimmed V and J ends, which lost 7 bases and 7 bases, there was a span of 14 bases. This CDR3 is built from 12 residues. The CDR3 spells CASNSGLGEQYF. In DNA, the CDR3 is TGTGCCAGCAATTCGGGGTTGGGGGAGCAGTACTTC.

This clonotype appeared many times. The chain is built from TRBV7-2 and TRBJ2-6; D is unclear. CDR3 length: 17 amino acids. V dropped 1 base and J dropped 0 bases, with 10 bases sitting between them. The germline gives CDR1 SGHTA, CDR2 FQGNSA. In nucleotides, the CDR3 is TGTGCCAGCAGCTTAGTAGGCGGTTACTCTGGGGCCAACGTCCTGACTTTC. This sequence encodes CASSLVGGYSGANVLTF.

This clonotype was counted a few times. V usage is TRBV5-4 and J usage is TRBJ1-1; D remains unclear. Germline assignment: CDR1 SGHNT and CDR2 YYREEE (reference sequence). The length of the CDR3 is 13 residues. Trimming left V 7 bases short and J 3 bases short, with 13 bases between. The DNA of the CDR3 is TGTGCCAGCCGCCTTAGTGGGTACACTGAAGCTTTCTTT. It codes for CASRLSGYTEAFF.

This clonotype came up a few times. The chain uses TRBV28 and TRBJ1-1; maybe TRBD1 (6 bases). The V and J ends lost 5 bases and 0 bases respectively, with 13 bases between them. The CDR3 loop spans 15 amino acids. Germline assignment: CDR1 MDHEN and CDR2 SYDVKM. CDR3 coding DNA: TGTGCCAGCAGTACCCCGGGACACCTGAACACTGAAGCTTTCTTT. It is translated as CASSTPGHLNTEAFF.

The sample holds many counts of this clonotype. The V call is TRBV19, the J call TRBJ1-1; no firm D call. Trimming stripped 4 bases from V and 2 bases from J, with 14 bases between. Germline V gene lookup returns CDR1 LNHDA and CDR2 SQIVND (reference sequence). The CDR3 sequence is 15 residues long. The CDR3 sequence: CASSTQILANTEAFF. The DNA of the CDR3 is TGTGCCAGTAGTACCCAGATCCTCGCTAACACTGAAGCTTTCTTT.

This clonotype was observed many times. The chain joins TRBV6-1 to TRBJ2-6; 10 nucleotides match TRBD1. This CDR3 has 17 residues. CDR1 is MNHNS, CDR2 SASEGT, per germline. V was clipped by 5 bases and J by 2 bases; unmatched bases: 6. This CDR3 reads CASSPGTGDPGANVLTF. The CDR3 coding sequence is TGTGCCAGCAGTCCCGGGACAGGGGACCCTGGGGCCAACGTCCTGACTTTC.

The chain uses TRBV7-9 and TRBJ2-1, with D tentatively TRBD1 (5 bases). The germline V gene encodes CDR1 SEHNR and CDR2 FQNEAQ (reference sequence). The V end was cut by 1 base, the J end by 13 bases, with 14 bases between. The CDR3 is 13 residues long. This chain's CDR3 is CASSLDQGPLQFF. The CDR3 nucleotides are TGTGCCAGCAGCTTAGACCAGGGTCCCCTTCAGTTCTTC.

This clonotype was seen more than once but under ten times. The chain employs TRBV28 and TRBJ2-1, with 7 bases fitting TRBD2. J was trimmed by 7 bases and V by 8 bases; bases with no gene match: 17. The germline V gene encodes CDR1 MDHEN and CDR2 SYDVKM. The CDR3 loop spans 16 amino acids. CDR3 sequence (DNA): TGTGCCAGCCAGTTCTCTGGTGGCGGGGGAGGGAATGAGCAGTTCTTC. It is translated as CASQFSGGGGGNEQFF.

Ten or more counts support this clonotype. The chain couples TRBV7-6 to TRBJ1-2; unclear D gene. There are 13 residues in the CDR3. The germline gives CDR1 SGHVS, CDR2 FNYEAQ. Trimming took off 0 bases at V and 6 bases at J, with 8 bases between the two ends. CDR3 sequence reads: CASSLAGPNGYTF. The DNA of the CDR3 is TGTGCCAGCAGCTTAGCAGGGCCGAATGGCTACACCTTC. Filled out from reference TRBV7-6 and TRBJ1-2, the complete variable domain reads GAGVSQSPRYKVTKRGQDVALRCDPISGHVSLYWYRQALGQGPEFLTYFNYEAQQDKSGLPNDRFSAERPEGSISTLTIQRTEQRDSAMYRCASSLAGPNGYTFGSGTRLTVV.

This clonotype was counted ten times or more. CDR3 nucleotide sequence: TGTGCCAGCAGTTTAGTAGGGTACGGTAATTCACCCCTCCACTTT. This translates into CASSLVGYGNSPLHF. The chain combines TRBV12-3 or TRBV12-4 with TRBJ1-6; D gene ambiguous. Trimming shortened V by 1 base and J by 6 bases, and 10 bases separated the two germline ends. The CDR3 sequence is 15 residues long.

V gene TRBV20-1 combines with J gene TRBJ1-1; D ambiguous. Germline V gives CDR1 DFQATT, CDR2 SNEGSKA (reference sequence). The CDR3 totals 13 residues. The germline V and J ends were trimmed by 6 bases and 1 base, with 12 bases remaining between them. The CDR3 loop is CSAYVSPNTEAFF. The CDR3 DNA follows: TGCAGTGCCTACGTCAGTCCGAACACTGAAGCTTTCTTT.

The J gene is TRBJ1-5, the V gene TRBV12-3 or TRBV12-4; TRBD1 might be the D (5 bases). The CDR3 is 15 amino acids. V lost 2 bases and J 5 bases, leaving 13 bases between the germline ends. CDR3 in DNA: TGTGCCAGCAGTTTATCGCTAGGGGACTATCAGCCCCAGCATTTT. This encodes CASSLSLGDYQPQHF.

The chain has TRBV29-1 and TRBJ2-5; TRBD1 matches at 8 bases. This CDR3 is built from 16 residues. Losses at the gene ends were 5 bases for V and 2 bases for J; bases not matched to a gene: 13. The germline gives CDR1 SQVTM, CDR2 ANQGSEA. The CDR3: CSVRLSGGVRQETQYF. The CDR3 DNA follows: TGCAGCGTTCGTCTCTCAGGGGGCGTTCGACAAGAGACCCAGTACTTC.

This clonotype was counted only a few times. The J gene is TRBJ2-7, the V gene TRBV27; 10 bases line up with TRBD1. The CDR3 is made up of 13 amino acids. Germline lookup yields CDR1 MNHEY and CDR2 SMNVEV (reference sequence). V lost 10 bases and J lost 6; bases outside the gene matches: 9. The CDR3 sequence is CATDRGRKSEQYF. CDR3 DNA: TGTGCCACCGACAGGGGGCGAAAGTCCGAGCAGTACTTC.